Reported below is one T cell receptor (beta chain). The antigen is not known. This entry belongs to a study of vaccination and CD4 T cells after COVID-19. Oncomine TCR Beta short-read sequencing was applied to DNA from cultured CD4+ T cells. Investigators obtained genomic DNA by extraction from cultured CD4+ T cells. TCRdb redid the calling of the PCR reads with MiXCR, one entry per CDR3 protein. The top ten clones hold 30% to 40% of a sample with 7,200 or so distinct CDR3 sequences, around half of them seen once. The CDR3 contains 13 residues. Germline CDR1 reads DFQATT; CDR2 reads SNEGSKA (reference sequence). Trimming left V 0 bases short and J 5 bases short, with 8 bases between. The sample's treatment: roughly 10-day PBMC culture with coronavirus spike peptide pools or control peptides (ViraFEST assay). The collection of CD4+ T cells from the unexposed donor took place before the COVID-19 pandemic (2011-2018).

Sequencing was performed on CD4+ T cells from blood, cultured in vitro. This TCR was recovered from a human donor in good health. V is TRBV20-1 and J is TRBJ1-5; D gene unclear. CDR3 sequence: CSARDNSYQPQHF. In DNA, the CDR3 is TGCAGTGCTAGAGATAACAGTTATCAGCCCCAGCATTTT.